The TCR beta chain under discussion was sequenced for a study of shared clonotypes between healthy human individuals. At the level of the study: Per donor, CD8 memory used one plate, CD8 naive used two, CD4 memory used three and CD4 naive used three.

On this clone: Its target is not known.

Study conclusions and caveats: A reduction in generation probabilities was seen for non-shared clonotypes relative to those shared by all four donors.

Germline-derived CDR1 and CDR2 are GTSNPN and SVGIG (reference sequence). Trimming pared 5 bases from V and 4 bases from J, leaving 12 bases between. The CDR3 is 13 amino acids. Terminally differentiated effector memory CD45RA+ cells were excluded by CCR7 positive selection of CD45RO-negative cells. The assay was run at deep level. Here immunoSEQ multiplex PCR was the method, and the copy in TCRdb shows in-frame clones only, minus some. Among about 550,000 clones listed, around 95% were seen once. The rearrangement uses TRBV30 and TRBJ2-1; D possibly corresponds to TRBD1 (5 bases). The sample taken for sequencing was naive CD8+ T cells sorted from blood. The receptor was isolated from a woman in her twenties or thirties in good health. CDR3 bases: TGTGCCTGGGGAGATCAGGGTTACAATGAGCAGTTCTTC. Translation: CAWGDQGYNEQFF. Filled out from reference TRBV30 and TRBJ2-1, the complete variable domain reads SQTIHQWPATLVQPVGSPLSLECTVEGTSNPNLYWYRQAAGRGLQLLFYSVGIGQISSEVPQNLSASRPQDRQFILSSKKLLLSDSGFYLCAWGDQGYNEQFFGPGTRLTVL.